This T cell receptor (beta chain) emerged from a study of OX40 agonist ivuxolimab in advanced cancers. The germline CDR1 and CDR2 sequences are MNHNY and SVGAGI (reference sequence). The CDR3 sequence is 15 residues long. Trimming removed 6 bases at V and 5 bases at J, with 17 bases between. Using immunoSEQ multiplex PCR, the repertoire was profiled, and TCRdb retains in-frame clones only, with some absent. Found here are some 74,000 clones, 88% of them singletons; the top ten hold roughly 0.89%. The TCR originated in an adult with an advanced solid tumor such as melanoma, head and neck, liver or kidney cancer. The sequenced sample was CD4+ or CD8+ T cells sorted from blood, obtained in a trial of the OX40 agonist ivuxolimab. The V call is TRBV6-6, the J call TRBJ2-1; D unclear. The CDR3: CASRGRSKGDNEQFF. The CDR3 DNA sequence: TGTGCCAGCAGGGGCAGATCCAAGGGTGACAATGAGCAGTTCTTC.